The present T cell receptor (beta chain) was sequenced within a study of cytomegalovirus exposure and HLA in healthy donors. Study-level findings and limits: At a 0.05 false discovery rate, a later analysis found some 17,000 TCR beta sequences to be associated with HLA alleles.

This PCR relied on a set of 60 Vbeta primers and 13 Jbeta primers. Some clones are missing from TCRdb's copy, which holds only in-frame ones; the method was immunoSEQ multiplex PCR. This sample has about 78,000 clones, with approximately 72% found just once. With regard to this clone: What it binds is unknown.

Germline trimming cut 5 bases from V and 3 bases from J; bases unmatched to any gene: 6. CDR1 is LNHDA and CDR2 is SQIVND in the germline V gene (reference sequence). This CDR3 is built from 14 residues. The receptor was derived from a woman aged 40 to 50 in good health and CMV-seropositive. The gene calls are TRBV19 and TRBJ2-5, with 7 bases that match TRBD1. Sequencing was performed on PBMCs. DNA of the CDR3: TGTGCCAGTAGTTTATCGACAGGGAAAGAGACCCAGTACTTC. Encoded protein: CASSLSTGKETQYF.